One T cell receptor (beta chain) is described in this entry. This entry is derived from a study of T cells of healthy individuals. Trimming stripped 4 bases from V and 2 bases from J, with 12 bases between. This CDR3 region has 15 residues. Germline loops: CDR1 MNHNS, CDR2 SASEGT. TCRdb fed the 5' RACE reads into MiXCR, producing one record per CDR3 protein. The sample records over 95,000 distinct CDR3 sequences, approximately 16% being singletons. The chain employs TRBV6-1 and TRBJ2-1; D gene ambiguous. The receptor was derived from a human donor in good health. CDR3 nucleotides: TGTGCCAGCAGTGTCCCGGGCCTAACCTACAATGAGCAGTTCTTC. This gives the protein CASSVPGLTYNEQFF.